The 5 T cell receptor beta chains given below trace back to one sample, sequenced in a study of T cell responses to AZD1222 COVID-19 vaccine. Assay: immunoSEQ multiplex PCR; the TCRdb copy retains only in-frame clones and omits some. This table holds 150,000 to 200,000 clones, 94% found once. This material consisted of peripheral blood, taken on day 0 of AZD1222 vaccination. These receptors were taken from an adult in good health.

This clone was recorded once. The chain joins TRBV7-9 to TRBJ2-5; 9 nucleotides agree with TRBD2. Germline V gene lookup returns CDR1 SEHNR and CDR2 FQNEAQ (reference sequence). There are 16 residues in the CDR3. V shed 0 bases and J 2 bases; nucleotides not matched to a gene: 4. The CDR3 sequence: CASSLAASGTQETQYF. In DNA form, the CDR3 reads TGTGCCAGCAGCTTAGCGGCTAGCGGGACACAAGAGACCCAGTACTTC.

Concerning this clone itself: Other DNA sequences in the same sample also yield this CDR3. The gene calls are TRBV6-2 or TRBV6-3 and TRBJ2-2; D gene uncertain. Trimming cost V 6 bases and J 3 bases, with 2 bases left between them. Per germline, CDR1 MNHEY and CDR2 SVGEGT. The CDR3 totals 11 residues. In DNA form, the CDR3 reads TGTGCCAGCAGCCACACCGGGGAGCTGTTTTTT. Translation: CASSHTGELFF.

The chain joins TRBV3-1 (or the pseudogene TRBV3-2) to TRBJ1-1, with TRBD1 matching 10 bases. CDR1 LGHDT and CDR2 YNNKEL come from the germline V gene (reference sequence). Trimming cost V 3 bases and J 1 base; bases outside gene matches: 5. CDR3 size: 16 residues. In DNA, the CDR3 is TGTGCCAGCAGCCACGGGACAGGGGATAGGAACACTGAAGCTTTCTTT. Translated: CASSHGTGDRNTEAFF.

V and J are TRBV19 and TRBJ2-5, with D unclear. This CDR3 region has 11 residues. CDR1 is LNHDA and CDR2 is SQIVND in the germline V gene (reference sequence). The V end was cut by 9 bases, the J end by 7 bases, with 12 bases between. As DNA, the CDR3 is TGTGCCAGCATTGATCGAGGGACCCAGTACTTC. This encodes CASIDRGTQYF. Together with reference TRBV19 and TRBJ2-5, the CDR3 gives the full variable domain: DGGITQSPKYLFRKEGQNVTLSCEQNLNHDAMYWYRQDPGQGLRLIYYSQIVNDFQKGDIAEGYSVSREKKESFPLTVTSAQKNPTAFYLCASIDRGTQYFGPGTRLLVL.

This clone appeared once. The chain joins TRBV28 to TRBJ2-7; TRBD1 matches 7 bases. CDR3 size: 15 residues. Trimming took 5 bases from V and 3 from J; bases not matched to a gene: 10. CDR1 is MDHEN and CDR2 is SYDVKM in the germline V gene. DNA of the CDR3: TGTGCCAGCAGTGTAACTAGAGGGGGCTTCTACGAGCAGTACTTC. It yields the protein CASSVTRGGFYEQYF.